The 2 T cell receptor beta chains below come from one sample, sequenced in a study of blood T cell repertoires in COVID-19. The protocol was immunoSEQ multiplex PCR, while the TCRdb copy is restricted to in-frame clones and leaves out a portion. Of more than 150,000 clones in the sample, less than 90% are singletons; the top ten hold about 8%. The source material was PBMCs or T cells enriched from blood (not recorded which). The receptors shown here come from a woman aged 50 to 60 who had recovered from COVID-19.

The chain couples TRBV18 to TRBJ1-4, with D perhaps matching TRBD1 (6 bases). V was shortened by 3 bases and J by 8 bases, with 19 bases between the two germline ends. This CDR3 comprises 16 residues. Germline V gene lookup returns CDR1 KGHSH and CDR2 LQKENI. CDR3 protein: CASSPGSRGLGEKLFF. DNA of the CDR3: TGTGCCAGCTCACCCGGATCCAGGGGATTGGGGGAAAAACTGTTTTTT.

The CDR3 DNA reads TGCGCCAGCAGCCGGGGCGAACGGGACAGTAATGAAAAACTGTTTTTT. This codes for CASSRGERDSNEKLFF. The rearrangement links TRBV4-3 to TRBJ1-4, with TRBD1 matching 7 bases. Germline CDR1 and CDR2: LGHNA and YSLEER. V lost 4 bases, J lost 4 bases, and 9 bases stayed unmatched. The CDR3 length is 16 residues.